These 14 T cell receptor beta chains were all obtained from the same sample, sequenced in a study of OX40 agonist ivuxolimab in advanced cancers. Sequencing was performed with immunoSEQ multiplex PCR; in TCRdb, only in-frame clones are kept and a portion is missing. The sample has approximately 39,000 clones, approximately 79% seen once. Material: CD4+ or CD8+ T cells sorted from blood, obtained in a trial of the OX40 agonist ivuxolimab. The receptor set was obtained from an adult with an advanced solid tumor such as melanoma, head and neck, liver or kidney cancer.

The chain is built from TRBV11-2 and TRBJ2-1, with 8 bases lining up with TRBD1. The V and J ends lost 5 bases and 2 bases, in that order; junction bases with no gene match: 8. The germline V gene has CDR1 SGHAT and CDR2 FQNNGV. CDR3 length: 16 amino acids. CDR3 sequence (DNA): TGTGCCAGCAGCCCCACGGACAGGGTCGCCTACAATGAGCAGTTCTTC. As protein: CASSPTDRVAYNEQFF.

The V call is TRBV20-1, the J call TRBJ2-5; D is undetermined. V shed 2 bases and J shed 3 bases, with 4 bases lying between them. Germline V lookup: CDR1 DFQATT, CDR2 SNEGSKA (reference sequence). The CDR3 is made up of 11 amino acids. CDR3 DNA sequence: TGCAGTGCTAGAATCGAAGAGACCCAGTACTTC. It specifies CSARIEETQYF.

By share, this clone ranks as medium-sized. The chain has TRBV12-2 and TRBJ1-4; the table assigns TRBD1, which was not confirmed against the DNA. TRBV12-2 is deemed a pseudogene. The length of the CDR3 is 17 residues. For the CDR3, the DNA is TGTGCAAGTCGCTCCAGCGAAAGGGGGTGGGTTGGGGAAAAACTGTTTTTT. Protein: CASRSSERGWVGEKLFF.

The CDR3 DNA reads as TGTGCCAGCTCACCCCTAGCGAGCACAGATACGCAGTATTTT. This translates into CASSPLASTDTQYF. The rearrangement joins TRBV18 to TRBJ2-3, with D possibly being TRBD2 (6 bases). Trimming took off 3 bases at V and 0 bases at J, with 7 bases between the two ends. The CDR3 runs to 14 residues. Germline V gene data show CDR1 as KGHSH and CDR2 as LQKENI.

A note on this clone: The sample holds other DNA sequences that translate to the same CDR3. The chain couples TRBV5-1 to TRBJ1-6; TRBD1 is a possible D gene (6 bases). Germline values: CDR1 SGHRS, CDR2 YFSETQ. The CDR3 consists of 16 residues. The ends were cut back, 4 bases at V and 3 bases at J, with 14 bases in the middle. This CDR3 reads CASSPDGGGYNSPLHF. The DNA for the CDR3 is TGCGCCAGCAGCCCCGACGGAGGGGGCTATAATTCACCCCTCCACTTT.

The chain joins TRBV19 to TRBJ1-1; D is unresolved. Germline-derived CDR1 and CDR2 are LNHDA and SQIVND (reference sequence). This CDR3 comprises 13 residues. Trimming removed 3 bases at V and 3 bases at J, with 8 bases between. The CDR3 spells CASSISSYTEAFF. Written as DNA, the CDR3 is TGTGCCAGTAGTATCTCCAGTTACACTGAAGCTTTCTTT.

This clone was observed a few times. The rearrangement uses TRBV18 and TRBJ1-3, with D unresolved. The germline CDR1 and CDR2 sequences are KGHSH and LQKENI. Trimming removed 4 bases at V and 1 base at J, with 5 bases between. The CDR3 extends over 13 amino acids. For the CDR3, the DNA is TGTGCCAGCTCACGGGATTCTGGAAACACCATATATTTT. Its translation is CASSRDSGNTIYF.

J is TRBJ1-1 and V is TRBV6-1; tentative D call: TRBD1 (5 bases). Per the germline V gene, CDR1 is MNHNS and CDR2 is SASEGT. The CDR3 sequence is 15 residues long. V was pared by 2 bases and J by 4 bases, with 14 bases between. CDR3 in amino acids: CASSEIGGGGTEAFF. In DNA form, the CDR3 reads TGTGCCAGCAGTGAAATTGGGGGAGGAGGCACTGAAGCTTTCTTT.

The gene calls are TRBV4-1 and TRBJ1-1; D gene ambiguous. CDR1 and CDR2 (germline): MGHRA, YSYEKL. Trimming pared 1 base from V and 6 bases from J, leaving 12 bases between. CDR3 size: 14 residues. Written as DNA, the CDR3 is TGCGCCAGCAGCCAAGTTGTGAGTGCGGCTGAAGCTTTCTTT. It is translated as CASSQVVSAAEAFF.

The genes are TRBV12-5 and TRBJ2-3, with TRBD1 identical over 9 bases. Germline V gene sequence: CDR1 LGHNT, CDR2 FRNRAP. V lost 6 bases, J lost 2 bases, and 6 bases stayed unmatched. This CDR3 comprises 15 residues. The DNA of the CDR3 is TGTGCTAGTGGCCTAGGGACAGGGATCACAGATACGCAGTATTTT. Translated, it gives CASGLGTGITDTQYF.

The chain couples TRBV11-1 to TRBJ1-2; TRBD1 matches at 11 bases. The germline V gene encodes CDR1 SGHAT and CDR2 FQDESV (reference sequence). The CDR3 covers 16 residues. V lost 3 bases and J lost 2; bases outside the gene matches: 5. In DNA form, the CDR3 reads TGTGCCAGCAGCTTCGCACGGACAGGGGGCAACTATGGCTACACCTTC. This codes for CASSFARTGGNYGYTF.

DNA for the CDR3: TGTGCCTGGAGCAAAGGGACCGTTAATAGCAATCAGCCCCAGCATTTT. This encodes CAWSKGTVNSNQPQHF. The chain is built from TRBV30 and TRBJ1-5; D is perhaps TRBD1 (5 bases). V was shortened by 3 bases and J by 0 bases, with 15 bases between the two germline ends. CDR3 length equals 16 residues. Germline CDR1 and CDR2: GTSNPN and SVGIG (reference sequence).

This chain joins TRBV7-8 and TRBJ2-2; TRBD1 agrees at 8 bases. The germline V gene has CDR1 SGHVS and CDR2 FQNEAQ. The CDR3 sequence is 14 residues long. V trimming: 1 base; J trimming: 7 bases; junction bases outside the gene matches: 2. CDR3 sequence: CASSLDGQGGELFF. The DNA for the CDR3 is TGTGCCAGCAGCTTAGATGGACAGGGCGGGGAGCTGTTTTTT.

This clone was observed a handful of times. This CDR3 is also generated by other DNA sequences in the sample. This chain links TRBV18 with TRBJ1-2, with D maybe TRBD1 (6 bases). Germline V gene data show CDR1 as KGHSH and CDR2 as LQKENI. The length of the CDR3 is 13 residues. Between the trimmed V and J ends, which lost 6 bases and 2 bases, there was a span of 10 bases. CDR3: CASSPDRNYGYTF. CDR3 bases: TGTGCCAGCTCGCCGGACAGAAACTATGGCTACACCTTC. The full variable domain, in which reference TRBV18 and TRBJ1-2 provide the parts outside the CDR3, is NAGVMQNPRHLVRRRGQEARLRCSPMKGHSHVYWYRQLPEEGLKFMVYLQKENIIDESGMPKERFSAEFPKEGPSILRIQQVVRGDSAAYFCASSPDRNYGYTFGSGTRLTVV.